Listed below are T cell receptor beta chains from one sample, sequenced in a study of shared clonotypes between healthy human individuals. Produced via immunoSEQ multiplex PCR; TCRdb's table is partial and in-frame only. Of approximately 1.9 million clones in the sample, 85% to 95% were seen once. Sequencing input: naive CD8+ T cells from PBMCs. The source of these receptors is a man between 18 and 29 years old in good health. Some clones in this sample may be carry-over from other donors' samples. CDR3s include the opening cysteine and the closing phenylalanine or tryptophan. The D gene is left open where the match is weak. Not every row has a clone size; where given, it reads once, few, many or a size class.

v_gene	d_gene	j_gene	abundance	CDR3nt	CDR3aa
TRBV30	NA	TRBJ1-2	NA	TGTGCCTGGACGGCAGGGTTTTCTAGGTCGCCTGGTTACACCTTC	CAWTAGFSRSPGYTF
TRBV7-6	NA	TRBJ1-3	NA	TGTGCCAGCAGCTTGGACACCGGGACGGAGAATGGAAACACCATATATTTT	CASSLDTGTENGNTIYF
TRBV30	NA	TRBJ2-1	NA	TGTGCCTGGAGTGTAAGTAGAAGCGGCTACAATGAGCAGTTCTTC	CAWSVSRSGYNEQFF
TRBV7-9	NA	TRBJ1-4	NA	TGTGCCAGCAGCTTAGGCCAGGTCGCAACTAATGAAAAACTGTTTTTT	CASSLGQVATNEKLFF
TRBV7-8	NA	TRBJ2-2	NA	TGTGCCAGCAGCTTAGTACCCGGGGAGCTGTTTTTT	CASSLVPGELFF
TRBV7-9	NA	TRBJ1-1	NA	TGTGCCAGCAGCCGAGACAGGCAGGGGAGCACTGAAGCTTTCTTT	CASSRDRQGSTEAFF
TRBV7-9	NA	TRBJ2-5	NA	TGTGCCACCCCTCTGGGGCAAGAGACCCAGTACTTC	CATPLGQETQYF
TRBV28	NA	TRBJ2-7	NA	TGTGCCAGCAGTTTAAGGGCGAGGGAGTCCCCAGCCTACGAGCAGTACTTC	CASSLRARESPAYEQYF
TRBV29-1	TRBD2	TRBJ2-5	once	TGCAGCGTCGGGACTAGCGGGCTTTCCCAAGAGACCCAGTACTTC	CSVGTSGLSQETQYF
TRBV27	NA	TRBJ2-5	NA	TGTGCCAGCAGCCTAGGAGAGACCCAGTACTTC	CASSLGETQYF
TRBV28	NA	TRBJ1-5	once	TGTGCCAGCAGTTTTCCTCAGGGTTGGCCCCAGCATTTT	CASSFPQGWPQHF
TRBV11-1	TRBD2	TRBJ2-1	NA	TGTGCCAGCAGCTTAGCCAGCGAGCGGGAGTTTTTAAATGAGCAGTTCTTC	CASSLASEREFLNEQFF
TRBV6-5	TRBD2	TRBJ2-7	NA	TGTGCCAGCAGTAAGACTAGCGGTCCCACCTACGAGCAGTACTTC	CASSKTSGPTYEQYF
TRBV5-1	NA	TRBJ2-7	NA	TGCGCCAGCAGCTTGGCCGAAGGGCCTCCAACCTACGAGCAGTACTTC	CASSLAEGPPTYEQYF
TRBV5-4	TRBD2	TRBJ2-1	NA	TGTGCCAGCAGCCCTACTAGCGGATGGTACAATGAGCAGTTCTTC	CASSPTSGWYNEQFF
TRBV6-5	NA	TRBJ1-2	NA	TGTGCCAGCAAAGGGGAGAACTATGGCTACACCTTC	CASKGENYGYTF
TRBV30	NA	TRBJ2-3	once	TGTGCCTGTTTTAGCCCTCCACCAAATACGCAGTATTTT	CACFSPPPNTQYF
TRBV10-3	NA	TRBJ2-2	once	TGTGCCATCAGTGACACCAACACCGGGGAGCTGTTTTTT	CAISDTNTGELFF
TRBV6-1	NA	TRBJ2-7	once	TGTGCCAGCAGTGAATGGTCTCTCGGGGGCAGCTTGTTTGAGCAGTACTTC	CASSEWSLGGSLFEQYF
TRBV7-9	TRBD1	TRBJ2-2	few	TGTGCCAGCCGGATAGGGACAGAATTAACCGGGGAGCTGTTTTTT	CASRIGTELTGELFF
TRBV27	TRBD1	TRBJ2-7	once	TGTGCCAGCAGTTCCGGACAGGGCGGTTTCATCGAGCAGTACTTC	CASSSGQGGFIEQYF
TRBV10-3	NA	TRBJ2-7	NA	TGTGCCATCAGTGATAGTGGGGTAGGCCACGAGCAGTACTTC	CAISDSGVGHEQYF
TRBV4-1	TRBD2	TRBJ2-7	once	TGCGCCAGCAGCCAAGATAGGGTAGCGGGAGCAAAAGAGCAGTACTTC	CASSQDRVAGAKEQYF
TRBV5-6	TRBD2	TRBJ2-1	NA	TGTGCCAGCAACTCGTGGCGGGAGGAACGGGAGCAGTTCTTC	CASNSWREEREQFF
TRBV19	NA	TRBJ2-1	NA	TGTGCCAGTAGTATAGCCTCGACAGATCTCTCCTACAATGAGCAGTTCTTC	CASSIASTDLSYNEQFF
TRBV11-2	NA	TRBJ2-7	once	TGTGCCAGCAGCTTAGGGGGACCGGAGATGAACGAGCAGTACTTC	CASSLGGPEMNEQYF
TRBV7-8	NA	TRBJ2-5	NA	TGTGCCAGCAGCCCACAGTTTGAAGAGACCCAGTACTTC	CASSPQFEETQYF
TRBV19	NA	TRBJ1-4	NA	TGTGCCAGTAAAGACCTAACTAATGAAAAACTGTTTTTT	CASKDLTNEKLFF
TRBV7-9	NA	TRBJ1-5	NA	TGTGCCAGCAGCCAAAGCAATCAGCCCCAGCATTTT	CASSQSNQPQHF
TRBV7-9	TRBD1	TRBJ1-2	NA	TGTGCCAGCAGCTTTGGGACAGGGTTTGAATACACCTTC	CASSFGTGFEYTF
TRBV7-2	TRBD1	TRBJ2-5	NA	TGTGCCAGCAGCTACATAAAGGGGACAGGGGGGCAGACCCAGTACTTC	CASSYIKGTGGQTQYF
TRBV27	NA	TRBJ2-2	NA	TGTGCCAGCAGTTTTCGACCCACCGGGGAGCTGTTTTTT	CASSFRPTGELFF
TRBV13	NA	TRBJ2-3	NA	TGTGCCAGCAGCCCCAGCCCCGGGGATTCGGGCACAGATACGCAGTATTTT	CASSPSPGDSGTDTQYF
TRBV7-6	NA	TRBJ1-1	NA	TGTGCCAGCAGCCCGACAGGGAACACTGAAGCTTTCTTT	CASSPTGNTEAFF
TRBV13	NA	TRBJ2-7	NA	TGTGCCAGCAGCGCTGCGGGGACCTACGAGCAGTACTTC	CASSAAGTYEQYF
TRBV27	TRBD1	TRBJ2-7	NA	TGTGCCAGCAGTTGGGACAGATCCTACGAGCAGTACTTC	CASSWDRSYEQYF
TRBV27	NA	TRBJ2-7	NA	TGTGCCAGCAGTTTATCAAGAGGACTTTACGAGCAGTACTTC	CASSLSRGLYEQYF
TRBV7-6	TRBD1	TRBJ2-2	NA	TGTGCCAGCAGCCGATTAGTCCACACCCCGGACAGGGTTCCCGGGGAGCTGTTTTTT	CASSRLVHTPDRVPGELFF
TRBV7-9	TRBD2	TRBJ2-7	NA	TGTGCCAGCAGCTTAGATGTGTCGCGGGGGAACGAGCAGTACTTC	CASSLDVSRGNEQYF
TRBV7-9	TRBD1	TRBJ2-7	NA	TGTGCCAGCAGCTTATTCCCAGGGGGCCGCGACGAGCAGTACTTC	CASSLFPGGRDEQYF
TRBV30	NA	TRBJ2-7	NA	TGTGCCTGGAGTGTAGAGTACGAGCAGTACTTC	CAWSVEYEQYF
TRBV2	NA	TRBJ2-3	NA	TGTGCCACCTTTTTCGGTACGCAGTATTTT	CATFFGTQYF
TRBV27	TRBD1	TRBJ2-1	NA	TGTGCCAGCAGTCTGGATTTACAGGGGGAGCAGTTCTTC	CASSLDLQGEQFF
TRBV7-9	TRBD2	TRBJ2-7	NA	TGTGCCAGCAGCTCCCCTAAGCGGGGGTCCTCCTACGAGCAGTACTTC	CASSSPKRGSSYEQYF
TRBV9	NA	TRBJ2-2	once	TGTGCCGGAAAGAGACTGGACCATCGGTACACCGGGGAGCTGTTTTTT	CAGKRLDHRYTGELFF
TRBV28	NA	TRBJ2-5	NA	TGTGCCAGCAGTTTGGGGGGCTGGGAGCAGTACTTC	CASSLGGWEQYF
TRBV5-6	NA	TRBJ1-2	NA	TGTGCCAGCAGCTTGGGGACAGTTTATGGCTACACCTTC	CASSLGTVYGYTF
TRBV5-1	TRBD1	TRBJ2-5	NA	TGCGCCAGCAGCTTGGTTGGGACAGGCCGTGTTGCCGAGACCCAGTACTTC	CASSLVGTGRVAETQYF
TRBV15	TRBD2	TRBJ2-1	NA	TGTGCCACCAGCAGAGATCTCCTAGCGGGAGGGCCGTGGAGAAAGAATGAGCAGTTCTTC	CATSRDLLAGGPWRKNEQFF
TRBV27	TRBD2	TRBJ2-3	NA	TGTGCCAGCAGTCCATCGGGGCGGGAGACAGATACGCAGTATTTT	CASSPSGRETDTQYF
TRBV11-2	NA	TRBJ2-7	NA	TGTGCCAGCAGCCCGGACGACTACGAGCAGTACTTC	CASSPDDYEQYF
TRBV28	NA	TRBJ2-2	NA	TGTGCCAGCAGTTTTTATCGGCTTAGAAGCGGGGAGCTGTTTTTT	CASSFYRLRSGELFF
TRBV6-4	NA	TRBJ2-3	NA	TGTGCCAGCGTGGCCGCCAGGTTTCAAGATACGCAGTATTTT	CASVAARFQDTQYF